Listed below are T cell receptor beta chains from one sample, sequenced in a study of monozygotic twins with inflammatory bowel disease. From the 5' RACE reads, TCRdb lists one entry per CDR3 protein and no DNA. The sample holds some 210,000 distinct CDR3 sequences. Sequences were obtained from blood. Receptors originate from a human donor with ulcerative colitis or Crohn's disease, or a healthy co-twin of an affected twin (not recorded which). The CDR3 runs from the conserved cysteine through the conserved F or W. The order of the fields is V gene, J gene, CDR3 protein.

V: TRBV5-1
J: TRBJ1-1
CDR3: CASSLPGTGEAFF

V: TRBV27
J: TRBJ2-1
CDR3: CASGGGQASYNEQFF

V: TRBV28
J: TRBJ1-4
CDR3: CASSFLGQGDEKLFF

V: TRBV18
J: TRBJ1-6
CDR3: CASSPESSYNSPLHF

V: TRBV25-1
J: TRBJ2-1
CDR3: CASSVERGAPYNEQFF

V: TRBV12-3/TRBV12-4
J: TRBJ2-3
CDR3: CASSSAGGQDTQYF

V: TRBV5-1
J: TRBJ2-7
CDR3: CASRGSREYYEQYF

V: TRBV3-1
J: TRBJ2-1
CDR3: CASSQAMSYNEQFF

V: TRBV7-2
J: TRBJ2-6
CDR3: CASSLFISGANVLTF

V: TRBV11-1
J: TRBJ1-1
CDR3: CASGQPGQGPNTEAFF

V: TRBV27
J: TRBJ2-3
CDR3: CASSFFSWREGDTQYF

V: TRBV5-1
J: TRBJ1-2
CDR3: CASSSGTAYGYTF

V: TRBV5-1
J: TRBJ2-3
CDR3: CASSSLLLAGTDTQYF

V: TRBV3-1
J: TRBJ2-7
CDR3: CASSRIAGGRKGEQYF

V: TRBV7-3
J: TRBJ1-2
CDR3: CASSSIPGYGYTF

V: TRBV12-3/TRBV12-4
J: TRBJ2-7
CDR3: CASSISSGGPHSEQYF

V: TRBV5-1
J: TRBJ2-2
CDR3: CASSLGLYTGELFF

V: TRBV18
J: TRBJ1-3
CDR3: CASSPDTGNTIYF

V: TRBV2
J: TRBJ1-1
CDR3: CASSDPHRENTEAFF

V: TRBV20-1
J: TRBJ2-7
CDR3: CSARDIAGAYYEQYF

V: TRBV5-1
J: TRBJ2-2
CDR3: CASSSDGGANTGELFF

V: TRBV7-2
J: TRBJ1-2
CDR3: CASSLYGGNYDYTF

V: TRBV5-6
J: TRBJ2-7
CDR3: CASTSPTGIWREQYF

V: TRBV5-5
J: TRBJ2-1
CDR3: CASSLGVEGIEQFF

V: TRBV5-1
J: TRBJ2-1
CDR3: CASSLAQGTTYNEQFF

V: TRBV7-9
J: TRBJ2-1
CDR3: CASSLWGADEQFF

V: TRBV24-1
J: TRBJ2-6
CDR3: CATSDSQGLLSGANVLTF

V: TRBV20-1
J: TRBJ2-7
CDR3: CSAIAGYSYEQYF

V: TRBV20-1
J: TRBJ1-1
CDR3: CSAISLDSREKEMAFF

V: TRBV3-1
J: TRBJ1-4
CDR3: CASSQGARGLNEKLFF

V: TRBV19
J: TRBJ2-1
CDR3: CASRTTGEQFF

V: TRBV5-6
J: TRBJ1-6
CDR3: CASSLLQVDSPLHF

V: TRBV4-1
J: TRBJ2-3
CDR3: CASSQGAGEPTDTQYF

V: TRBV7-2
J: TRBJ2-5
CDR3: CASSFGVQETQYF

V: TRBV5-1
J: TRBJ1-2
CDR3: CASSPRDSTTGYGYTF

V: TRBV6-1
J: TRBJ1-5
CDR3: CASSEGLTLARNQPQHF

V: TRBV9
J: TRBJ2-3
CDR3: CASEGRRNTQYF

V: TRBV7-6
J: TRBJ2-3
CDR3: CASSLAGLPTDTQYF